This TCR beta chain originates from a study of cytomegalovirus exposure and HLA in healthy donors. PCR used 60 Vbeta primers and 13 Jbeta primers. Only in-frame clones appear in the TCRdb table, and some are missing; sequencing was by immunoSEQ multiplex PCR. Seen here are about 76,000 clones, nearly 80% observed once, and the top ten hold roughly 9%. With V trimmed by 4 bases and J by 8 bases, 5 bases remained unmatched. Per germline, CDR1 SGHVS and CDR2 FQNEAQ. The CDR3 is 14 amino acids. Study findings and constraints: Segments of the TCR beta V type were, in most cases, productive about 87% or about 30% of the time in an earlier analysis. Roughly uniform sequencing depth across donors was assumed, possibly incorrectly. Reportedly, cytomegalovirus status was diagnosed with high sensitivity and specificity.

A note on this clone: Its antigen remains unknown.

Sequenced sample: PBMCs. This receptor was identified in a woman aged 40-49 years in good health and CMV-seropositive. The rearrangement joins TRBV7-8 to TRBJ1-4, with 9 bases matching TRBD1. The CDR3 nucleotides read TGTGCCAGCAGCTGGGACAGGGTAGAGGAAAAACTGTTTTTT. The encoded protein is CASSWDRVEEKLFF.